This TCR beta chain emerged from a study of PD-L1 blockade in urothelial cancer. About the research overall: Earlier, patients had received 0 to 3 chemotherapy regimens.

Per the germline V gene, CDR1 is SGHTA and CDR2 is FQGNSA. Trimming stripped 1 base from V and 1 base from J, with 7 bases between. The CDR3 has 14 residues. Time point of the sample: pretreatment peripheral blood. Patients suffered from locally advanced or metastatic urothelial carcinoma. Spiked synthetic TCR analogs estimated absolute template abundance per PCR. Assay used: immunoSEQ multiplex PCR; TCRdb lists only in-frame clones, some missing. The sample has 50,000 or so clones, roughly 80% seen once. This TCR was sampled from a man in his sixties or seventies with urothelial cancer. The gene calls are TRBV7-2 and TRBJ1-1, with D unresolved. The sequencing used PBMCs, collected around atezolizumab (anti-PD-L1) treatment. The CDR3 spells CASSLVTGNTEAFF. The CDR3 DNA reads TGTGCCAGCAGCTTAGTAACGGGGAACACTGAAGCTTTCTTT.